This TCR beta chain was identified in a study of blood T cell repertoires in COVID-19 (dated by TCRdb to 2018 to 2021). Background for the entire study: Collaborator samples came from the United States, Italy and Spain and covered acute and convalescent phases of COVID-19. Where available, HLA class I and class II types were taken from metadata supplied by the sample provider and were not determined by assay-based typing. The samples were drawn from two sources: the first 160 participants of the ongoing ImmuneRACE study, and 1,200 or so subjects contributed by 6 global collaborators. The prospective study material was composed of cDNA or gDNA derived from T cells, B-cell-depleted T cells, or PBMCs. The dataset comprised deeply sampled blood TCRbeta repertoires from subjects exposed to, actively infected with, or recovered from COVID-19. A de-identified subject ID, COVID-19 status, age in years and sex were almost always included in the sample metadata. The repertoires were released in a freely available public database intended as a resource for research on the immune response to SARS-CoV-2. What the research found in general, with its limitations: Clinical and demographic metadata were provided uncurated, with the amount varying by source and participant.

Each collaborating institution followed its own protocols to collect whole blood in K2EDTA tubes. Collaborator samples were shipped for TCRbeta analysis as frozen whole blood, isolated PBMCs, or DNA extracted from either sample type. The immunoSEQ Assay, a bias-controlled multiplex PCR, was used to amplify TCRbeta CDR3 regions from genomic DNA. Concerning the study's data processing: Within the assay, amplification of reference gene primers was used to estimate how many nucleated cells each sample contained. To quantify the absolute abundance of each unique TCRbeta CDR3 rearrangement, sequence reads were collapsed and filtered. For each sample, productive Simpson clonality was calculated by taking the square root of Simpson's diversity index across productive rearrangements. As stored in TCRdb, this immuneACCESS dataset retains in-frame rearrangements with V and J assigned. A fraction of the clones does not appear; measured against another copy, unresolved V genes explain less than half of the discrepancy, and the remainder lacks a known reason. V and J calls plus clone size are reproduced from that table; the DNA served to infer D and trimming. For this sample there are some 400,000 clones; around 84% appear just once. The ten most abundant clones make up 0.85% to 1.2% of the sample.

The CDR3 contains 15 residues, cysteine and phenylalanine counted. Of all the DNA, just the CDR3 is kept, 45 bases in frame from base 1. The germline V and J ends show losses of 3 bases and 3 bases respectively, and no gene match explains 6 bases of the junction. In the germline V gene, CDR1 corresponds to KGHSH and CDR2 to LQKENI. Concerning this clone itself: What this receptor recognizes is not known. Nothing much larger sits one base from this clone, and base qualities are not available.

This TCR was sampled from a human donor with acute or convalescent COVID-19. The donor label of this sample is uncertain. The sample was peripheral blood. Here the chain combines TRBV18 and TRBJ1-1; TRBD1 agrees with 8 junctional bases. This receptor carries the CDR3 CASSPQQGEDTEAFF. The nucleotide sequence is given as TGTGCCAGCTCACCTCAACAGGGGGAAGACACTGAAGCTTTCTTT.